The entry below gives a single TCR beta chain sequence along with its context. The data are from a study of blood T cell repertoires in COVID-19. Losses at the gene ends were 5 bases for V and 1 base for J; bases not matched to a gene: 9. The CDR3 spans 17 residues. The germline CDR1 and CDR2 sequences are SGHTA and FQGNSA. Profiling relied on immunoSEQ multiplex PCR, and the TCRdb table lists in-frame clones only, not all of them. The data show 27,000 or so clones, 85% to 90% seen once. The chain recombines TRBV7-2 with TRBJ2-3; TRBD2 matches 10 bases. This TCR was sampled from a man in his sixties or seventies with active COVID-19. Sequencing was done on a sample of peripheral blood. In DNA, the CDR3 is TGTGCCAGCAGCCCACCTGGGCTAGCGGGGGGCACAGATACGCAGTATTTT. This translates into CASSPPGLAGGTDTQYF.